The 24 T cell receptor beta chains presented below share a single source sample, sequenced in a study of blood T cells in healthy people across ages. For the second PCR, which ran for about 6 to 11 cycles, a sample-barcoded 5' primer and a J-beta primer mix were used. One entry per CDR3 protein, called by TCRdb with MiXCR from the 5' RACE reads. Here the sample spans more than 1,400,000 distinct CDR3 sequences, approximately 42% being singletons. Sequences were obtained from blood. The receptors stem from a woman in her late teens or twenties in good health.

This clonotype showed up just a few times. V is TRBV6-6 and J is TRBJ2-1; TRBD1 matches at 7 bases. Germline values: CDR1 MNHNY, CDR2 SVGAGI (reference sequence). The CDR3 covers 17 residues. After removal of 2 bases from V and 14 bases from J, the junction contained 21 bases not matched to a gene. The CDR3 bases are TGTGCCAGCAGTTACATTGTAGCGCCTAAAGAAACCCAGGGGGAGTTCTTC. Its protein is CASSYIVAPKETQGEFF.

The V call is TRBV20-1, the J call TRBJ2-7; 9 nucleotides line up with TRBD2. V was clipped by 3 bases and J by 3 bases; unmatched bases: 6. The germline gives CDR1 DFQATT, CDR2 SNEGSKA (reference sequence). This CDR3 is 14 amino acids long. CDR3: CSASSGAGGYEQYF. CDR3 coding DNA: TGCAGTGCTAGCTCGGGAGCGGGAGGCTACGAGCAGTACTTC.

The V gene is TRBV6-1, the J gene TRBJ1-1, with a possible D match to TRBD1 (6 bases). The germline CDR1 and CDR2 sequences are MNHNS and SASEGT. Trimming cost V 3 bases and J 7 bases, with 12 bases left between them. The CDR3 consists of 13 residues. In DNA form, the CDR3 reads TGTGCCAGCAGTGAGGGACAACGGGATGAAGCTTTCTTT. This translates into CASSEGQRDEAFF.

In this sample, this clonotype turned up a few times. This chain links TRBV6-1 with TRBJ1-1; TRBD1 might be the D (5 bases). The CDR3 spans 12 residues. Germline CDR1 reads MNHNS; CDR2 reads SASEGT. Trimming shortened V by 6 bases and J by 6 bases, and 11 bases separated the two germline ends. The DNA for the CDR3 is TGTGCCAGCAGAGACCTGGGGCCTGAAGCTTTCTTT. It codes for CASRDLGPEAFF.

The V and J genes are TRBV14 and TRBJ2-1; D call uncertain. This CDR3 spans 15 amino acids. The V and J ends lost 0 bases and 11 bases respectively, with 17 bases between them. Germline V gene lookup returns CDR1 SGHDN and CDR2 FVKESK. CDR3 loop: CASSQDLGLIKKQFF. The CDR3 region has the DNA TGTGCCAGCAGCCAAGATCTTGGGCTGATCAAGAAGCAGTTCTTC.

With regard to this clonotype: A much larger clone sits a single nucleotide away, making a read error possible. The CDR3, as DNA: TGTGCCAGCAGCTTAGATGGTACCAATATCTATAGCTACACCTTC. Protein sequence: CASSLDGTNIYSYTF. The chain is built from TRBV11-2 and TRBJ1-2; no firm D call. The germline CDR1 and CDR2 sequences are SGHAT and FQNNGV. This CDR3 region has 15 residues. Using reference TRBV11-2 and TRBJ1-2 for the parts outside the CDR3, the full variable domain is EAGVAQSPRYKIIEKRQSVAFWCNPISGHATLYWYQQILGQGPKLLIQFQNNGVVDDSQLPKDRFSAERLKGVDSTLKIQPAKLEDSAVYLCASSLDGTNIYSYTFGSGTRLTVV.

There are a few counts of this clonotype. The rearrangement uses TRBV7-2 and TRBJ1-2, with a weak D call TRBD1 (6 bases). Germline lookup yields CDR1 SGHTA and CDR2 FQGNSA. Trimming pared 0 bases from V and 2 bases from J, leaving 10 bases between. This CDR3 comprises 15 residues. Here the CDR3 DNA reads TGTGCCAGCAGCTTAGCGGCAGGGGAGAACTATGGCTACACCTTC. Translation: CASSLAAGENYGYTF. Based on the CDR3 plus reference TRBV7-2 and TRBJ1-2, the full variable domain is GAGVSQSPSNKVTEKGKDVELRCDPISGHTALYWYRQSLGQGLEFLIYFQGNSAPDKSGLPSDRFSAERTGGSVSTLTIQRTQQEDSAVYLCASSLAAGENYGYTFGSGTRLTVV.

This clonotype is a singleton in its sample. The rearrangement uses TRBV5-8 and TRBJ2-3; possible D gene TRBD1, 6 bases. V was pared by 3 bases and J by 0 bases, with 11 bases between. CDR3 length: 15 residues. In germline, CDR1 is SGHTS, CDR2 YDEGEE. CDR3 nucleotide sequence: TGTGCCAGCAGCTCACCCAGGGGTAGCACAGATACGCAGTATTTT. Amino acids: CASSSPRGSTDTQYF.

This clonotype was counted only a few times. The V call is TRBV4-1, the J call TRBJ2-7; D may be TRBD2 (5 bases). The CDR3 contains 12 residues. Trimming removed 4 bases from V and 5 bases from J, with 9 bases in between. Germline-derived CDR1 and CDR2 are MGHRA and YSYEKL. CDR3 nucleotide sequence: TGCGCCAGCAGCCGCCCGGGAAACGAGCAGTACTTC. It codes for CASSRPGNEQYF.

The chain has TRBV9 and TRBJ1-1; D is perhaps TRBD1 (5 bases). The CDR3 has 14 amino acids. V shed 2 bases and J shed 0 bases, with 8 bases lying between them. CDR1 is SGDLS and CDR2 is YYNGEE in the germline V gene. CDR3 loop: CASSVDRLNTEAFF. In nucleotides, the CDR3 is TGTGCCAGCAGCGTTGACAGACTGAACACTGAAGCTTTCTTT.

The chain employs TRBV20-1 and TRBJ2-7, with no clear D. This CDR3 comprises 17 residues. Germline V gene lookup returns CDR1 DFQATT and CDR2 SNEGSKA (reference sequence). Trimming removed 0 bases from V and 2 bases from J, with 20 bases in between. In DNA form, the CDR3 reads TGCAGTGCTAGAGATAGGGCCTCTCAATCGGCCCCCTACGAGCAGTACTTC. This sequence encodes CSARDRASQSAPYEQYF.

The V and J genes are TRBV12-3 or TRBV12-4 and TRBJ2-7, with unresolved D. V was shortened by 1 base and J by 2 bases, with 9 bases between the two germline ends. CDR3 length equals 14 residues. The CDR3 region is CASSLELFPYEQYF. Here the CDR3 DNA reads TGTGCCAGCAGTTTAGAACTTTTCCCCTACGAGCAGTACTTC.

The count of this clonotype is one. The V and J genes are TRBV5-1 and TRBJ1-1; 8 positions agree with TRBD1. Trimming took 4 bases from V and 4 from J; bases not matched to a gene: 6. Germline loops: CDR1 SGHRS, CDR2 YFSETQ. There are 14 residues in the CDR3. CDR3 DNA sequence: TGCGCCAGCAGCCAGGGACAGGCGGGCACTGAAGCTTTCTTT. It yields the protein CASSQGQAGTEAFF.

This chain joins TRBV21-1 and TRBJ2-4; the listed D gene, TRBD2, was not tested against the DNA. The better agreement between TRBJ2-7 and the DNA end casts doubt on the J call. TRBV21-1 is described as a pseudogene. The CDR3 runs 17 residues. The CDR3 spells CASSKGREAGGRREQYF. For the CDR3, the DNA is TGTGCCAGCAGCAAAGGCCGAGAGGCTGGCGGGAGGCGCGAGCAGTACTTC.

V usage is TRBV7-6 and J usage is TRBJ2-1; no clear D. CDR1 SGHVS and CDR2 FNYEAQ come from the germline V gene. Trimming stripped 0 bases from V and 10 bases from J, with 10 bases between. The CDR3 contains 13 residues. CDR3 in amino acids: CASSLAKVSEQFF. CDR3 in DNA: TGTGCCAGCAGCTTAGCTAAAGTATCGGAGCAGTTCTTC.

The chain is built from TRBV6-1 and TRBJ1-1, with D possibly being TRBD1 (5 bases). Germline V gives CDR1 MNHNS, CDR2 SASEGT. This CDR3 has 12 amino acids. V lost 10 bases to trimming and J lost 6 bases, with 15 bases between them. CDR3 amino acids: CATSDGAAEAFF. The CDR3 region has the DNA TGTGCCACCAGCGACGGGGCTGCTGAAGCTTTCTTT.

The chain is built from TRBV5-1 and TRBJ2-3; the match to TRBD1 covers 9 bases. Trimming at V came to 8 bases and at J to 5 bases, leaving 6 bases not matched to a gene. This CDR3 spans 13 amino acids. Germline V CDR1 and CDR2: SGHRS, YFSETQ. CDR3 region: CASGGTGRDTQYF. The CDR3 DNA follows: TGCGCCAGTGGCGGGACAGGGAGAGATACGCAGTATTTT.

The CDR3, as DNA: TGCAGTGCCCCCCCCGTGGCGGTTGGAACAGATACGCAGTATTTT. Encoded protein: CSAPPVAVGTDTQYF. This sequence joins TRBV20-1 and TRBJ2-3; unclear D gene. The CDR3 spans 15 residues. Trimming removed 6 bases at V and 3 bases at J, with 19 bases between. Germline lookup yields CDR1 DFQATT and CDR2 SNEGSKA (reference sequence).

The gene calls are TRBV3-1 and TRBJ2-1, with a possible D match to TRBD1 (5 bases). V was pared by 5 bases and J by 9 bases, with 17 bases between. Germline V lookup: CDR1 LGHDT, CDR2 YNNKEL (reference sequence). This CDR3 contains 14 residues. Written as DNA, the CDR3 is TGTGCCAGCAGCGAGAGACAGATGATCTTTGAGCAGTTCTTC. Its translation: CASSERQMIFEQFF.

The chain uses TRBV4-1 and TRBJ2-5; D might be TRBD2 (5 bases). V was cut by 3 bases and J by 0 bases, with 8 bases left in between. Looked up from germline, CDR1 is MGHRA and CDR2 is YSYEKL. The CDR3 has 14 residues. The CDR3 spells CASSQDLYQETQYF. CDR3 coding DNA: TGCGCCAGCAGCCAGGACTTGTACCAAGAGACCCAGTACTTC.

This clonotype was observed a handful of times. This chain joins TRBV6-6 and TRBJ2-1, with D maybe TRBD2 (6 bases). The germline V gene has CDR1 MNHNY and CDR2 SVGAGI (reference sequence). The length of the CDR3 is 17 residues. Trimming cost V 7 bases and J 7 bases, with 26 bases left between them. DNA for the CDR3: TGTGCCAGCACCAACCCGAGCGGGTTCCTGGGTAGGAATGAGCAGTTCTTC. This gives the protein CASTNPSGFLGRNEQFF.

The rearrangement links TRBV5-6 to TRBJ2-7; 10 bases agree with TRBD2. V dropped 4 bases and J dropped 3; count of bases not matched to a gene: 13. The CDR3 contains 17 residues. CDR1 and CDR2 from the germline V gene are SGHDT and YYEEEE. CDR3 coding DNA: TGTGCCAGCAGCCCCCGTAGGACTAGCGGCAGTCTCTACGAGCAGTACTTC. Its translation: CASSPRRTSGSLYEQYF.

V usage is TRBV6-6 and J usage is TRBJ2-7; D might be TRBD2 (5 bases). V lost 6 bases and J lost 6, with 12 bases in between. This CDR3 is built from 12 residues. The V gene's germline CDR1 is MNHNY and CDR2 SVGAGI (reference sequence). The CDR3 DNA reads TGTGCCAGCAGGGAGCCGGCGGGCGAGCAGTACTTC. Protein: CASREPAGEQYF.

This clonotype was counted a few times. The chain recombines TRBV4-1 with TRBJ2-2; TRBD2 matches 7 bases. The CDR3 covers 16 residues. With V trimmed by 2 bases and J by 0 bases, 3 bases remained unmatched. CDR1 is MGHRA, CDR2 YSYEKL, per germline. The CDR3 DNA is TGCGCCAGCAGCCAACGGACTAGGGCGAACACCGGGGAGCTGTTTTTT. This codes for CASSQRTRANTGELFF.